The 27 T cell receptor beta chains below come from one sample, sequenced in a study of blood T cells in healthy people across ages (dated by TCRdb to the mid-2010s). The library came from 5' RACE. The sequencer was an Illumina HiSeq 2500. A second PCR of 7 to 11 cycles was run with a J-beta primer mix and a sample-barcoded 5' primer. TCRdb took the public reads, trimmed them with fastp at Q25, ran MiXCR for clone calling and kept in-frame beta chains. Identical CDR3 proteins give one entry, which carries the most common genes and DNA. For this sample there are 1.5 million to 2 million distinct CDR3 sequences; about 30% appear just once. In total, the top ten clones hold 7.7% of the sample. Sequencing was carried out using blood. The receptors here all came from a woman aged 30 to 39 in good health.

The CDR3 reads CASSLGHSAQHF. Here the CDR3 DNA reads TGTGCCAGCAGCTTGGGCCATTCAGCCCAGCATTTT. The chain carries TRBV7-2 and TRBJ1-5, with D uncertain. The ends were cut back, 3 bases at V and 11 bases at J, with 11 bases in the middle. CDR3 length: 12 residues. Germline CDR1 and CDR2: SGHTA and FQGNSA.

This clonotype was counted between two and nine times. The chain joins TRBV2 to TRBJ2-1, with D maybe TRBD1 (6 bases). Germline V gene lookup returns CDR1 SNHLY and CDR2 FYNNEI. The CDR3 length is 12 residues. V dropped 4 bases and J dropped 13 bases, with 14 bases sitting between them. The CDR3 here is CASSANRAPQFF. The DNA of the CDR3 is TGTGCCAGCAGTGCAAACAGGGCTCCCCAGTTCTTC.

This clonotype was recorded many times. This chain joins TRBV15 and TRBJ2-7; a weak D match, TRBD1 (5 bases). Trimming cost V 2 bases and J 5 bases, with 10 bases left between them. This CDR3 contains 13 residues. Germline V lookup: CDR1 LNHNV, CDR2 YYDKDF (reference sequence). The CDR3 loop is CATSRSPRDEQYF. The CDR3 DNA is TGTGCCACCAGCAGATCTCCCAGGGACGAGCAGTACTTC.

The chain has TRBV5-1 and TRBJ2-1, with D unclear. V was trimmed by 1 base and J by 0 bases, leaving 8 bases between them. The CDR3 is 15 amino acids. Germline CDR1 is SGHRS and CDR2 is YFSETQ. CDR3 nucleotides: TGCGCCAGCAGCTTGATCGCCGCCTCCTACAATGAGCAGTTCTTC. Amino acid sequence: CASSLIAASYNEQFF.

The chain recombines TRBV4-1 with TRBJ2-2; 9 bases match TRBD2. The length of the CDR3 is 18 residues. Germline values: CDR1 MGHRA, CDR2 YSYEKL. The J segment lost 2 bases and the V segment lost 4 bases, leaving 11 bases of the junction unmatched. CDR3 DNA: TGCGCCAGCAGCCCACCAGGCTCTAGCGGGACAAACACCGGGGAGCTGTTTTTT. Protein: CASSPPGSSGTNTGELFF.

With respect to this clonotype: Possible read error: a much larger clone is one base away. The CDR3, as DNA: TGCAGTGCTTTAGTCCCAGCGTACAATGAGCAGTACTTC. Protein: CSALVPAYNEQYF. The chain carries TRBV20-1 and TRBJ2-7; no clear D gene. The CDR3 consists of 13 residues. V lost 5 bases to trimming and J lost 7 bases, with 18 bases between them. Germline values: CDR1 DFQATT, CDR2 SNEGSKA (reference sequence).

V is TRBV6-6 and J is TRBJ1-5; D is undetermined. V dropped 6 bases and J dropped 2 bases, with 11 bases sitting between them. There are 14 residues in the CDR3. Germline values: CDR1 MNHNY, CDR2 SVGAGI (reference sequence). DNA for the CDR3: TGTGCCAGCAGCCCCCAGGCCGGCAATCAGCCCCAGCATTTT. Its protein is CASSPQAGNQPQHF.

This clonotype was picked up many times. This chain links TRBV5-1 with TRBJ2-7; the D gene is possibly TRBD2 (6 bases). With 0 bases removed from V and 0 bases from J, the gap between germline ends came to 10 bases. From germline, CDR1 is SGHRS and CDR2 YFSETQ. The CDR3 is 15 residues long. DNA of the CDR3: TGCGCCAGCAGCTTGGGTCACGGGAGCTCCTACGAGCAGTACTTC. Protein: CASSLGHGSSYEQYF. Filled out from reference TRBV5-1 and TRBJ2-7, the complete variable domain reads KAGVTQTPRYLIKTRGQQVTLSCSPISGHRSVSWYQQTPGQGLQFLFEYFSETQRNKGNFPGRFSGRQFSNSRSEMNVSTLELGDSALYLCASSLGHGSSYEQYFGPGTRLTVT.

This clonotype has more than one count but fewer than ten. The chain uses TRBV19 and TRBJ2-4, with D perhaps being TRBD1 or TRBD2 (6 bases each). CDR1 and CDR2 (germline): LNHDA, SQIVND (reference sequence). V was shortened by 3 bases and J by 0 bases, with 21 bases between the two germline ends. The CDR3 sequence is 19 residues long. The CDR3 spells CASSIGAEGGTLAKNIQYF. CDR3 DNA: TGTGCCAGTAGTATCGGTGCCGAGGGGGGAACTTTAGCCAAAAACATTCAGTACTTC.

This chain uses TRBV29-1 with TRBJ2-1; TRBD2 matches at 14 bases. The closer fit of TRBJ2-7 to the DNA end suggests the J call may be wrong. Germline CDR1 and CDR2: SQVTM and ANQGSEA. The CDR3 consists of 14 residues. As DNA, the CDR3 is TGCAGCGTAACGACTAGCGGGAGGGGCTACGAGCAGTACTTC. Translated, it gives CSVTTSGRGYEQYF.

This chain uses TRBV14 with TRBJ1-1; D is perhaps TRBD1 (5 bases). The CDR3 length is 14 residues. CDR1 and CDR2 (germline): SGHDN, FVKESK. Between the trimmed V and J ends, which lost 2 bases and 1 base, there was a span of 8 bases. The CDR3 DNA follows: TGTGCCAGCAGCCAACTCGGGGCGAACACTGAAGCTTTCTTT. This sequence encodes CASSQLGANTEAFF.

Concerning this clonotype: This clone may be a read error of a much larger clone one base away. The chain employs TRBV7-7 and TRBJ2-1; TRBD1 matches at 8 bases. The germline V gene has CDR1 SSHAT and CDR2 FNYEAQ (reference sequence). CDR3 length equals 14 residues. The CDR3 nucleotides read TGTGTCAGCAGCAAAACGACAGGGGTCGGTGAGCAGTTCTTC. Translating gives CVSSKTTGVGEQFF.

This clonotype has more than one count but fewer than ten. The chain carries TRBV11-2 and TRBJ1-2; 9 bases are shared with TRBD1. The CDR3 length is 14 residues. The germline V gene has CDR1 SGHAT and CDR2 FQNNGV. V lost 7 bases, J lost 4 bases, and 7 bases stayed unmatched. The CDR3 DNA reads TGTGCCAGCACTAACAGGGGGCTGGTCTATGGCTACACCTTC. Translation gives CASTNRGLVYGYTF.

V usage is TRBV27 and J usage is TRBJ2-1; D is undetermined. The CDR3 loop spans 15 amino acids. V was cut by 8 bases and J by 0 bases, with 14 bases left in between. Germline lookup yields CDR1 MNHEY and CDR2 SMNVEV (reference sequence). The CDR3 region has the DNA TGTGCCAGCGGGGTGATGGCGCACTCCTACAATGAGCAGTTCTTC. It specifies CASGVMAHSYNEQFF.

This clonotype was counted only a few times. V is TRBV20-1 and J is TRBJ1-1; perhaps TRBD1 as D (5 bases). The germline V gene encodes CDR1 DFQATT and CDR2 SNEGSKA (reference sequence). This CDR3 comprises 13 residues. The ends were cut back, 3 bases at V and 7 bases at J, with 15 bases in the middle. CDR3 bases: TGCAGTGCTAGTTCGACGGGGGGGATTGAAGCTTTCTTT. Its protein is CSASSTGGIEAFF.

This clonotype was counted only a few times. J is TRBJ2-1 and V is TRBV7-9; D is unresolved. V dropped 5 bases and J dropped 10 bases, with 9 bases sitting between them. CDR1 SEHNR and CDR2 FQNEAQ come from the germline V gene (reference sequence). The CDR3 sequence is 11 residues long. CDR3 loop: CASSRQPEQFF. Here the CDR3 DNA reads TGTGCCAGCAGCCGGCAACCGGAGCAGTTCTTC.

The V call is TRBV12-3 or TRBV12-4, the J call TRBJ2-5; D ambiguous. Deletions cut 4 bases from V and 2 bases from J, with 8 bases between. The CDR3 runs 13 residues. The CDR3 DNA sequence: TGTGCCAGCAGTTCCGCGGAGCAAGAGACCCAGTACTTC. Encoded protein: CASSSAEQETQYF.

The chain has TRBV7-9 and TRBJ2-3; D is perhaps TRBD2 (5 bases). This CDR3 has 16 residues. The V and J ends lost 0 bases and 0 bases respectively, with 10 bases between them. The germline gives CDR1 SEHNR, CDR2 FQNEAQ (reference sequence). The CDR3 is CASSLASSASTDTQYF. The CDR3 nucleotides read TGTGCCAGCAGCTTAGCGAGTAGCGCTAGCACAGATACGCAGTATTTT.

This clonotype has just a few counts. The chain recombines TRBV7-2 with TRBJ2-4; TRBD2 might be the D (6 bases). This CDR3 has 16 residues. The germline V and J ends were trimmed by 5 bases and 13 bases, with 27 bases remaining between them. Germline V gives CDR1 SGHTA, CDR2 FQGNSA. This chain's CDR3 is CASSPGGSVGWEEQYF. The CDR3 DNA reads as TGTGCCAGCAGCCCCGGAGGGAGCGTTGGTTGGGAAGAGCAGTACTTC.

This clonotype was recorded at least ten times. This chain joins TRBV18 and TRBJ2-7, with D hard to call. The germline V and J ends were trimmed by 1 base and 6 bases, with 13 bases remaining between them. CDR1 is KGHSH, CDR2 LQKENI, per germline. The CDR3 is 14 amino acids. CDR3 residues: CASSPRTGVGEQYF. DNA of the CDR3: TGTGCCAGCTCACCACGAACGGGTGTCGGCGAGCAGTACTTC.

Comments on this clonotype: At one end the junction does not follow the germline gene, possibly because of a read error. The rearrangement joins TRBV7-2 to TRBJ2-7; TRBD2 matches 8 bases. The DNA end is a closer match to TRBJ2-5, so the J assignment may be wrong. The germline CDR1 and CDR2 sequences are SGHTA and FQGNSA. The CDR3 totals 15 residues. This CDR3 is CANSPGGRGLETQYF. The CDR3 bases are TGTGCCAACAGCCCGGGGGGGAGAGGCCTGGAGACCCAGTACTTC.

In this sample, this clonotype turned up many times. The V call is TRBV4-1, the J call TRBJ2-3; no definite D call. Germline V lookup: CDR1 MGHRA, CDR2 YSYEKL. V was shortened by 3 bases and J by 2 bases, with 15 bases between the two germline ends. The CDR3 loop spans 16 amino acids. This chain's CDR3 is CASSHLELGTTDTQYF. In DNA form, the CDR3 reads TGCGCCAGCAGCCACCTGGAGCTGGGAACCACAGATACGCAGTATTTT.

This clonotype showed up just a few times. Sequence at one end of the junction differs from germline and may be a read error. This chain joins TRBV7-7 and TRBJ2-5; weak D call: TRBD2 (6 bases). The CDR3 is 15 amino acids. Germline V gene sequence: CDR1 SSHAT, CDR2 FNYEAQ (reference sequence). In nucleotides, the CDR3 is TGTGCCAACAGCTTATCAGCGGGCACCCAAGAGACCCAGTACTTC. Its protein product is CANSLSAGTQETQYF.

This clonotype appeared a few times. This rearrangement joins TRBV12-3 or TRBV12-4 to TRBJ1-1, with 10 bases aligning to TRBD1. The CDR3 is 15 amino acids. With 6 bases clipped from V and 5 bases from J, the junction kept 9 bases outside the gene matches. The CDR3, as DNA: TGTGCCAGCAGAAGGACAGGGGGGTCGGGGACTGAAGCTTTCTTT. Amino acid sequence: CASRRTGGSGTEAFF.

This clonotype was recorded only once. The CDR3 DNA reads TGCGCCAGCAGCCCAGACGACAGGGAAATGGACTACGAGCAGTACTTC. It yields the protein CASSPDDREMDYEQYF. The genes are TRBV4-1 and TRBJ2-4, with 7 bases fitting TRBD1. The DNA end favors TRBJ2-7, so the J call may be wrong. This CDR3 is 16 amino acids long. Per the germline V gene, CDR1 is MGHRA and CDR2 is YSYEKL.

This clonotype was recorded a few times. J is TRBJ2-7 and V is TRBV7-2; D is possibly TRBD2 (5 bases). CDR1 is SGHTA, CDR2 FQGNSA, per germline. V dropped 4 bases and J dropped 10 bases, with 23 bases sitting between them. The CDR3 has 15 amino acids. In DNA, the CDR3 is TGTGCCAGCAGCTCGACCCCGGGATTCCTCCGCGATCAGTACTTC. Its protein product is CASSSTPGFLRDQYF.

This clonotype has ten or more counts. Germline and junction disagree at one end, which may indicate a read error. The gene calls are TRBV5-1 and TRBJ2-7; 8 nucleotides agree with TRBD1. The CDR3 is 15 residues long. The germline V gene has CDR1 SGHRS and CDR2 YFSETQ. CDR3: CASSLEGQASYEQYF. The CDR3, as DNA: TGTGCCAGCAGCTTAGAGGGACAGGCCTCCTACGAGCAGTACTTC.